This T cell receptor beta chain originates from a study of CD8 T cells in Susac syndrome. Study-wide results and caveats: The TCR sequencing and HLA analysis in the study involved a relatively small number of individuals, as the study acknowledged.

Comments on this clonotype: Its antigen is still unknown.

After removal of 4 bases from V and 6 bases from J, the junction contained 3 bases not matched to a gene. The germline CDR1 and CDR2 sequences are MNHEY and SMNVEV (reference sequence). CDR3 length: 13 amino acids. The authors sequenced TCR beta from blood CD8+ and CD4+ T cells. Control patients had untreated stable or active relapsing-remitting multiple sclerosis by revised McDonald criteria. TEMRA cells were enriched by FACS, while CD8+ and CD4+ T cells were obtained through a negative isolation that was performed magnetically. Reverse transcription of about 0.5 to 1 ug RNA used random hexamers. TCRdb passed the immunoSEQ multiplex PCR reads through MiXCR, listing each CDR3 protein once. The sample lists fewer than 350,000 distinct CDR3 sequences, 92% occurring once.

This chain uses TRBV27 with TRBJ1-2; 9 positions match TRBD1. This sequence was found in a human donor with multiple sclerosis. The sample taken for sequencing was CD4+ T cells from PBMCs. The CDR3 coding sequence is TGTGCCAGCAGTTGGACAGGGGAGGATGGCTACACCTTC. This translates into CASSWTGEDGYTF.